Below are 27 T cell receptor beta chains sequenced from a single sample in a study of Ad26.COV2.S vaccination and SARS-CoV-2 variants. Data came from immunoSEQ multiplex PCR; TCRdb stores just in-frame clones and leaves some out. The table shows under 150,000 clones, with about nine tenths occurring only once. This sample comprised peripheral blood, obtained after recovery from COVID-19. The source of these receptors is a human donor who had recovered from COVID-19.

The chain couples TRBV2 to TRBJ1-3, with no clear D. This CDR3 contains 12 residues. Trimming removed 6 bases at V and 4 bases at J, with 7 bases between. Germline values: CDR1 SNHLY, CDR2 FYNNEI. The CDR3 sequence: CASRGYGNTIYF. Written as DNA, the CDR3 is TGTGCCAGCAGGGGCTACGGAAACACCATATATTTT.

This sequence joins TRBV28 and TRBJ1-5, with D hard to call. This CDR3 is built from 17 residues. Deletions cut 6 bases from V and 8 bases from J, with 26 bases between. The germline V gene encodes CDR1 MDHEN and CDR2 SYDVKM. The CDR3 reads CASSRERGNPKTKPQHF. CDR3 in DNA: TGTGCCAGCAGCCGCGAACGCGGTAACCCAAAAACGAAGCCCCAGCATTTT.

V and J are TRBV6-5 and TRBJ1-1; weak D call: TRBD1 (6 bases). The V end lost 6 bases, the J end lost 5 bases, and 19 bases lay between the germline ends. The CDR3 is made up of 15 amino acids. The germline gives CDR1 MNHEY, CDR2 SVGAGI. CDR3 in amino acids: CASRRGQSEETEAFF. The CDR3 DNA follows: TGTGCCAGCAGGAGAGGACAGTCAGAGGAGACTGAAGCTTTCTTT.

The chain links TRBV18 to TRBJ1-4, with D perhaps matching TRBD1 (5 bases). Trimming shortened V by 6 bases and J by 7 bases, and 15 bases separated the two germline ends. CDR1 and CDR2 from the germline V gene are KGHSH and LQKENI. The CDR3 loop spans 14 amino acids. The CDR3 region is CASSPDSASEKLFF. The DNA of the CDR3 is TGTGCCAGCTCCCCCGACAGTGCATCTGAAAAACTGTTTTTT.

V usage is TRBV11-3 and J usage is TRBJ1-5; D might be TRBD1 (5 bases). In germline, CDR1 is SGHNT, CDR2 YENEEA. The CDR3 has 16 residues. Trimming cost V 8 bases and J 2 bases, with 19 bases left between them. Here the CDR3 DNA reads TGTGCCAGCGATGGGGCCCCTTTGAAGGGCAATCAGCCCCAGCATTTT. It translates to CASDGAPLKGNQPQHF.

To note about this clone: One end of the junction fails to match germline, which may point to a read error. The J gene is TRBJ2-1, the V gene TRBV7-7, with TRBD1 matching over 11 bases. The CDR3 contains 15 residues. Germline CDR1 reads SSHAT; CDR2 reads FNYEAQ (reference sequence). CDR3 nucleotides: TGTGCTAGCAGCCGGACAGGGGGCACCTACAATGAGCAGTTCTTC. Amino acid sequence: CASSRTGGTYNEQFF.

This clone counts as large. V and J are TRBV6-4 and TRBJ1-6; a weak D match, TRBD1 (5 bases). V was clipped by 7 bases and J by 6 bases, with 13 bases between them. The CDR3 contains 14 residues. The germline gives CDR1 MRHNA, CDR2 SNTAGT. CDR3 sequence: CASTGTAINSPLHF. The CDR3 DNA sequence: TGTGCCAGCACCGGGACGGCTATTAATTCACCCCTCCACTTT.

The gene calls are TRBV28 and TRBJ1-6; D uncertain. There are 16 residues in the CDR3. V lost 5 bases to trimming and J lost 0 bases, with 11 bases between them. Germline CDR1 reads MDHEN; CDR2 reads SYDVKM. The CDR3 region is CASSPRRHSYNSPLHF. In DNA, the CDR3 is TGTGCCAGCAGTCCCCGGCGTCACTCCTATAATTCACCCCTCCACTTT.

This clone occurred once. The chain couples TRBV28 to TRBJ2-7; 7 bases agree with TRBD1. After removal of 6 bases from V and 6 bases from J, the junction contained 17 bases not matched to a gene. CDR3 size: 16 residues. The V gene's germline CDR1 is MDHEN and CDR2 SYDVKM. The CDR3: CASSSPLTDRPGEQYF. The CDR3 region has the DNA TGTGCCAGCAGCTCTCCGCTCACGGACAGGCCTGGCGAGCAGTACTTC. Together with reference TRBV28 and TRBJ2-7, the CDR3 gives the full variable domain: DVKVTQSSRYLVKRTGEKVFLECVQDMDHENMFWYRQDPGLGLRLIYFSYDVKMKEKGDIPEGYSVSREKKERFSLILESASTNQTSMYLCASSSPLTDRPGEQYFGPGTRLTVT.

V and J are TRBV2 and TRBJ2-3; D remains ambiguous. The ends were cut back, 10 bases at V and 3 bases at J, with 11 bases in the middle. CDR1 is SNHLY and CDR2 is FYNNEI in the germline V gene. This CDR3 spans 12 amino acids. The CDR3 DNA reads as TGTGCCACCTGTTTGAGTACAGATACGCAGTATTTT. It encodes CATCLSTDTQYF.

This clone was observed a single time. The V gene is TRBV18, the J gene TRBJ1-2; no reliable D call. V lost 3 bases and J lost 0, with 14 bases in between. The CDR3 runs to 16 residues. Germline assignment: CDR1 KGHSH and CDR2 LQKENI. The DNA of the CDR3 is TGTGCCAGCTCACCTCTGAGCAGCGCCACTAACTATGGCTACACCTTC. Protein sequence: CASSPLSSATNYGYTF.

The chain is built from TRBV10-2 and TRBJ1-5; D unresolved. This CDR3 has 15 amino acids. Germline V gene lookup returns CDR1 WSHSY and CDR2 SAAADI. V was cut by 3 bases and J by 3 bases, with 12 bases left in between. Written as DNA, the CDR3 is TGCGCCAGCAGTGATTGGGGTAATGTCAATCAGCCCCAGCATTTT. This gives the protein CASSDWGNVNQPQHF.

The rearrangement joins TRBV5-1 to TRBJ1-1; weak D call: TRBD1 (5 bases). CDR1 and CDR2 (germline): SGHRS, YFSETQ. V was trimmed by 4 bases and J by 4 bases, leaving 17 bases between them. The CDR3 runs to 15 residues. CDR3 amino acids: CASSTGRGYFTEAFF. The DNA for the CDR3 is TGCGCCAGCAGCACGGGACGAGGGTACTTCACTGAAGCTTTCTTT.

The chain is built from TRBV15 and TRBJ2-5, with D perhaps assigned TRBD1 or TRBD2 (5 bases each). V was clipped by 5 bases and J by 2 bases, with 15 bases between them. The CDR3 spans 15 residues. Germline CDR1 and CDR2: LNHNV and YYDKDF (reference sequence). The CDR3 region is CATSSLGRQQETQYF. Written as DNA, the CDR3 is TGTGCCACCAGCTCGCTGGGACGACAACAAGAGACCCAGTACTTC.

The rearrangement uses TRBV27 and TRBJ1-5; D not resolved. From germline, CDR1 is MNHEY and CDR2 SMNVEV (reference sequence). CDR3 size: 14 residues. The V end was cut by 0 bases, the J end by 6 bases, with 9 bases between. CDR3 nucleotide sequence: TGTGCCAGCAGTTTATCCCTGGTTACTCAGCCCCAGCATTTT. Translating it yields CASSLSLVTQPQHF.

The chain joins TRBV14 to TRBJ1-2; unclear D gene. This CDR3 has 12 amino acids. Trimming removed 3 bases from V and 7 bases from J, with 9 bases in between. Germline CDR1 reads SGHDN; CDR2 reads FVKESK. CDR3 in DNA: TGTGCCAGCAGCCATGGCTTCATTGGCTACACCTTC. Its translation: CASSHGFIGYTF.

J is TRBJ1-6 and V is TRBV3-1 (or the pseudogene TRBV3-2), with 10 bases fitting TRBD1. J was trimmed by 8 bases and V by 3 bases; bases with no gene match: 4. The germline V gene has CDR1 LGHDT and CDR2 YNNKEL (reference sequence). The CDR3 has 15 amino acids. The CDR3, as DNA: TGTGCCAGCAGCCAGCCCGGGACAGGGGATTCACCCCTCCACTTT. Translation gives CASSQPGTGDSPLHF.

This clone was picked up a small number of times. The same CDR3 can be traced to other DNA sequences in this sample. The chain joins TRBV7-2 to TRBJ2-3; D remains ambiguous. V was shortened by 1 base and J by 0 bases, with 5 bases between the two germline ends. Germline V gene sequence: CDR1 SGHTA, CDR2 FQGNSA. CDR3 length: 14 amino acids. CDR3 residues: CASSLVGSTDTQYF. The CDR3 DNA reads TGTGCCAGCAGCTTAGTAGGCAGCACAGATACGCAGTATTTT.

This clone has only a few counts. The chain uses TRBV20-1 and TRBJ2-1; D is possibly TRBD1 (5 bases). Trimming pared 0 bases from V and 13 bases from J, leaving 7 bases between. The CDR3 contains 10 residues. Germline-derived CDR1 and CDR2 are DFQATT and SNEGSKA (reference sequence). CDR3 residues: CSARDRVQFF. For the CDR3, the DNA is TGCAGTGCTAGAGACAGGGTTCAGTTCTTC.

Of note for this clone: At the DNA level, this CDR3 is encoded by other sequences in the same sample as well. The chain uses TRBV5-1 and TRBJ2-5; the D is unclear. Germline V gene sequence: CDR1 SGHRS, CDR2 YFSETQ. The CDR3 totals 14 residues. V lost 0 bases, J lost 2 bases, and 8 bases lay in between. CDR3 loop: CASSLEGGQETQYF. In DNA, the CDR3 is TGCGCCAGCAGCTTGGAGGGCGGACAAGAGACCCAGTACTTC. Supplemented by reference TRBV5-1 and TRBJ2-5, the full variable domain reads KAGVTQTPRYLIKTRGQQVTLSCSPISGHRSVSWYQQTPGQGLQFLFEYFSETQRNKGNFPGRFSGRQFSNSRSEMNVSTLELGDSALYLCASSLEGGQETQYFGPGTRLLVL.

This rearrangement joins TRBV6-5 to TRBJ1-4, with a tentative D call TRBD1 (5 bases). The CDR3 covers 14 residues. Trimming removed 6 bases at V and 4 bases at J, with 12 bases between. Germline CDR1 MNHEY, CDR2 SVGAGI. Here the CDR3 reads CASSGGVDNEKLFF. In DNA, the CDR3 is TGTGCCAGCAGCGGGGGGGTGGATAATGAAAAACTGTTTTTT.

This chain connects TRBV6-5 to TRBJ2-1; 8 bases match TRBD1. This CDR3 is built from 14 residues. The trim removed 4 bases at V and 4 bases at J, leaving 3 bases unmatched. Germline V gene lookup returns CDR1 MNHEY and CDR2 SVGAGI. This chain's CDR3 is CASSSGQVYNEQFF. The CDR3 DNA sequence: TGTGCCAGCAGTTCGGGACAGGTGTACAATGAGCAGTTCTTC.

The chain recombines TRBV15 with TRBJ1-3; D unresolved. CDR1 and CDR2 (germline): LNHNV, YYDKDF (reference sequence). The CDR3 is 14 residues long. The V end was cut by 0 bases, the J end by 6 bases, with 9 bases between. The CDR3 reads CATSRDLGVNTIYF. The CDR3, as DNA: TGTGCCACCAGCAGAGATCTCGGGGTAAACACCATATATTTT.

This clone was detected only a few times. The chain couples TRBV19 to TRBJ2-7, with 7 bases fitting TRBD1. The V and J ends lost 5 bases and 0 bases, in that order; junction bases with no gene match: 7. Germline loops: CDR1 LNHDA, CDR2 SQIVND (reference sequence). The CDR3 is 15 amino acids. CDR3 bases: TGTGCCAGTAGTCCGCTGGGACAGTTCTCCTACGAGCAGTACTTC. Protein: CASSPLGQFSYEQYF.

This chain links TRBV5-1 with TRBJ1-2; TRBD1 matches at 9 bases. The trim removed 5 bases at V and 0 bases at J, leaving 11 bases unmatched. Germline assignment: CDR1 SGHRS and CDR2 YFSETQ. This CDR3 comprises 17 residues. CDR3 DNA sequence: TGCGCCAGCAGGGCTACTATCGGGACAGGGTCTAACTATGGCTACACCTTC. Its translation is CASRATIGTGSNYGYTF.

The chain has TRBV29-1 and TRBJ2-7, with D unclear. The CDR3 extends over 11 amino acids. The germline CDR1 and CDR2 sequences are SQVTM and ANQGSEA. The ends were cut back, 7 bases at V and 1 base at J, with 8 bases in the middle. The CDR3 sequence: CSATASYEQYF. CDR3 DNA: TGCAGCGCGACGGCTTCCTACGAGCAGTACTTC.

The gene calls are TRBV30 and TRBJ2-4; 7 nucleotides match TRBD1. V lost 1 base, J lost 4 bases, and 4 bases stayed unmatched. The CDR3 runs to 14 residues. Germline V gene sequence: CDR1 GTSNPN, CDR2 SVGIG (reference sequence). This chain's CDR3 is CAWSETGPKNIQYF. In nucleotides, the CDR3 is TGTGCCTGGAGTGAGACAGGGCCAAAAAACATTCAGTACTTC.